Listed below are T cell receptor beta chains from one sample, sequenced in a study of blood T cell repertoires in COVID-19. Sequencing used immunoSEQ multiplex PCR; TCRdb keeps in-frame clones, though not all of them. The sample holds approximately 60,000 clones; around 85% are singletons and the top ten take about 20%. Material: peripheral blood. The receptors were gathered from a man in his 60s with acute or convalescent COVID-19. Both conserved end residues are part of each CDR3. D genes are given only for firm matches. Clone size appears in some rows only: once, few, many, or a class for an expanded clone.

cdr3_nt: TGTGCCAGCAGCGCCATAGCGGGAGGAACCTACAATGAGCAGTTCTTC
cdr3_aa: CASSAIAGGTYNEQFF
d_call: TRBD2
v_call: TRBV9
j_call: TRBJ2-1
clone_size: once

cdr3_nt: TGTGCCAACAGCTCCTCGCTTACTAGCGGGAGGGATAATGAGCAGTTCTTC
cdr3_aa: CANSSSLTSGRDNEQFF
d_call: TRBD2
v_call: TRBV7-3
j_call: TRBJ2-1
clone_size: .

cdr3_nt: TGTGCCAGCAGCCAACAAGGACTCACCGGGGAGCTGTTTTTT
cdr3_aa: CASSQQGLTGELFF
d_call: .
v_call: TRBV14
j_call: TRBJ2-2
clone_size: once

cdr3_nt: TGTGCCAGCAGCCAACAGGGGTCCACAGATACGCAGTATTTT
cdr3_aa: CASSQQGSTDTQYF
d_call: TRBD1
v_call: TRBV28
j_call: TRBJ2-3
clone_size: .

cdr3_nt: TGTGCCAGTAGTCCCCAAGACGACAGGGTGAACACTGAAGCTTTCTTT
cdr3_aa: CASSPQDDRVNTEAFF
d_call: TRBD1
v_call: TRBV19
j_call: TRBJ1-1
clone_size: .

cdr3_nt: TGCGGGCTTAGCGGGAGAAGGGAGACCCAGTACTTC
cdr3_aa: CGLSGRRETQYF
d_call: TRBD2
v_call: TRBV12-5
j_call: TRBJ2-5
clone_size: .

cdr3_nt: TGTGCCAGCAGCTTCCTGGCGGACACTGAAGCTTTCTTT
cdr3_aa: CASSFLADTEAFF
d_call: .
v_call: TRBV7-9
j_call: TRBJ1-1
clone_size: .

cdr3_nt: TGTGCCAGCAGCCCCGCCGAGAATCAGCCCCAGCATTTT
cdr3_aa: CASSPAENQPQHF
d_call: .
v_call: TRBV7-9
j_call: TRBJ1-5
clone_size: few

cdr3_nt: TGTGCCAGCTCACCAGGGCAGGGGGATCAGCCCCAGCATTTT
cdr3_aa: CASSPGQGDQPQHF
d_call: TRBD1
v_call: TRBV18
j_call: TRBJ1-5
clone_size: .

cdr3_nt: TGTGCCAGCTCACCGGGACAGGGGGCGAACACTGAAGCTTTCTTT
cdr3_aa: CASSPGQGANTEAFF
d_call: TRBD1
v_call: TRBV18
j_call: TRBJ1-1
clone_size: .

cdr3_nt: TGTGCCAGCAGCCAAGGCCTAGCGGGAGGTTCCTACAATGAGCAGTTCTTC
cdr3_aa: CASSQGLAGGSYNEQFF
d_call: TRBD2
v_call: TRBV3-1/TRBV3-2
j_call: TRBJ2-1
clone_size: .

cdr3_nt: TGTGCCAGCAGCCAAGATTGGGGCAGAGACTACACCTTC
cdr3_aa: CASSQDWGRDYTF
d_call: .
v_call: TRBV4-2
j_call: TRBJ1-2
clone_size: .

cdr3_nt: TGTGCCACCAGCAGAGATCGAGCAAGTCTCGTTTATGGCTACACCTTC
cdr3_aa: CATSRDRASLVYGYTF
d_call: .
v_call: TRBV15
j_call: TRBJ1-2
clone_size: few

cdr3_nt: TGTGCCAGCAGCCCGTCAGGGAGCGGGAGATTAGAGACCCAGTACTTC
cdr3_aa: CASSPSGSGRLETQYF
d_call: TRBD2
v_call: TRBV7-9
j_call: TRBJ2-5
clone_size: .

cdr3_nt: TGTGCCAGCCAACATATGGGACAGGACAACGAGCAGTACTTC
cdr3_aa: CASQHMGQDNEQYF
d_call: TRBD1
v_call: TRBV2
j_call: TRBJ2-7
clone_size: few

cdr3_nt: TGTGCCAGTAAGGGAACAGGGTCCTACAATGAGCAGTTCTTC
cdr3_aa: CASKGTGSYNEQFF
d_call: .
v_call: TRBV19
j_call: TRBJ2-1
clone_size: .

cdr3_nt: TGTGCCAGCAGCTTGGGTAGCGGGAGGACAGATACGCAGTATTTT
cdr3_aa: CASSLGSGRTDTQYF
d_call: TRBD2
v_call: TRBV5-4
j_call: TRBJ2-3
clone_size: .